This T cell receptor (beta chain) appears in the sequencing data of a study of T cells in Graves' hyperthyroidism and ophthalmopathy. Regions amplified from RNA transcripts were the TCR beta CDR3 regions. Researchers ran a first-round RT-PCR on the TCR CDR3 using the HTBI primer set. TCRdb used MiXCR to reprocess the multiplex PCR reads, holding one entry per CDR3 protein. Of roughly 700,000 distinct CDR3 sequences listed, roughly 15% are singletons. Looked up from germline, CDR1 is SGHDN and CDR2 is FVKESK. The ends were cut back, 0 bases at V and 3 bases at J, with 9 bases in the middle. The CDR3 is 14 residues long. Concerning this clonotype itself: The antigen is undetermined.

Study findings and constraints: The authors' 13 V-J model separated ophthalmopathy from stable hyperthyroidism.

When ophthalmopathy did not progress within 18 months, Graves' hyperthyroidism was considered stable. Patients showing uncontrolled infection, other autoimmune disease, pregnancy or lactation were ineligible. The clonotype originates from a woman between 18 and 30 years old with Graves' hyperthyroidism. The sample was blood. The chain employs TRBV14 and TRBJ2-7; D might be TRBD1 or TRBD2, each matching 5 bases. The CDR3 coding sequence is TGTGCCAGCAGCCAAGATGGGACCTTCTACGAGCAGTACTTC. Encoded protein: CASSQDGTFYEQYF.